This TCR beta chain stems from a study of OX40 agonist ivuxolimab in advanced cancers. As for the study more broadly: Ivuxolimab was an agonistic, fully human IgG2 monoclonal antibody directed against OX40 (CD134), a costimulatory receptor. Among the roughly 54 dose-escalation patients, around 19 had hepatocellular carcinoma, roughly 15 melanoma, 9 renal cell carcinoma and 9 head and neck cancer. Three dose-escalation patients achieved partial responses, one with hepatocellular carcinoma and two with cutaneous melanoma. In the dose-escalation cohort, more than 75% of patients were male, and the mean age was approximately 60 years, with a range of about 23 to 85. Intravenous ivuxolimab was administered to patients every 2 weeks at six dose levels: 0.01, 0.1, 0.3, 1.5, 3 and 10 mg/kg. The paper covers the monotherapy dose-escalation part of the phase I ivuxolimab trial, which included N of about 56 patients. The point of sequencing TCRbeta in the periphery was to test whether ivuxolimab changed TCR sequence diversity and drove clonal T-cell expansion. Prior anti-PD-1, anti-PD-L1 or anti-CTLA-4 therapy was permitted, and 40% of dose-escalation patients had received checkpoint inhibitors. Points the paper makes about the study in general: After ivuxolimab, expanded clones were on average more numerous among CD8+ T cells than among CD4+ T cells. The antigen specificity of the peripheral T cells that underwent clonal expansion was not determined. At doses from 0.1 to 3.0 mg/kg, clonal expansion was seen in both CD4+ and CD8+ blood T cells between baseline and week 6. In the 0.1-3.0 mg/kg groups, partial responders were among the patients with the lowest normalized peripheral clonal expansion, particularly in CD8+ T cells. Low levels of normalized T-cell clonal expansion were also seen in some patients who did not respond.

To sequence the TCRbeta CDR3 region, genomic DNA was isolated from the sorted cells. The immunoSEQ Assay was used to sequence the TCRbeta CDR3 regions. Sourced from immuneACCESS, this table was stored by TCRdb with only in-frame sequences that have V and J called. A share of the clones is absent; for the studies checked, an unresolved V gene accounts for under half, and the remainder has no known explanation. This sample holds around 60,000 clones; about 90% were observed only once. The top ten clonotypes cover around 2% of the sample. As to this clone: What antigen it recognizes has not been identified. Per-nucleotide qualities are absent, and no much larger clonotype sits a single base away.

Patients with a history of autoimmune disease or receiving systemic immunosuppression were excluded from the trial. In every dose cohort, peripheral blood was drawn for TCR sequencing at baseline, cycle 4 day 1, and cycle 7 day 1. The samples were drawn from a first-in-human, open-label, multicenter phase I dose-escalation trial of ivuxolimab. Adults with locally advanced or metastatic head and neck squamous cell, hepatocellular, melanoma or renal cell carcinoma were enrolled in the trial. Before TCR sequencing, CD4+ and CD8+ T cells were separately sorted from peripheral blood. CDR1 MNHNS and CDR2 SASEGT are derived from the germline V gene. Cut back by 3 bases and 5 bases, the V and J ends lie 13 bases apart. The CDR3 measures 14 amino acids from cysteine to phenylalanine. CDR3 DNA is the only sequence kept; it has 42 bases, read in frame from the first base.

The sample in question was CD4+ or CD8+ T cells sorted from blood, obtained in a trial of the OX40 agonist ivuxolimab. This receptor was obtained from an adult with an advanced solid tumor such as melanoma, head and neck, liver or kidney cancer. Recombination linked TRBV6-1 to TRBJ1-1; the D gene lacks a confident call. DNA sequence: TGTGCCAGCAGTGATTTTGGGGTTGGGACTGAAGCTTTCTTT. Translated, it reads CASSDFGVGTEAFF.